This T cell receptor beta chain was sequenced in a study of T cells in Graves' hyperthyroidism and ophthalmopathy. Findings and caveats of the study: Most expanded thyroid clonotypes above 0.001 recurred in blood. From stable hyperthyroidism, ophthalmopathy was set apart by a 13 V-J model.

Clinicians diagnosed patients from clinical symptoms, serum thyroxine and TRAb, thyroid ultrasound and orbital computed tomography. A note on this clonotype: Its target is not known.

RNA transcripts yielded amplified TCR beta CDR3 regions. In the first-round RT-PCR of the TCR CDR3, the HTBI primer set was used. TCRdb reprocessed the multiplex PCR reads with MiXCR, giving one entry per CDR3 protein. Of about 700,000 distinct CDR3 sequences in the sample, roughly 46% are singletons; the top ten hold 6.5% to 9%. V was clipped by 2 bases and J by 2 bases, with 15 bases between them. There are 16 residues in the CDR3. This rearrangement joins TRBV12-3 or TRBV12-4 to TRBJ1-1; D is unresolved. The sequenced sample was peripheral blood or thyroid tissue (not recorded which). This receptor was taken from an adult man with Graves' disease, either hyperthyroidism or ophthalmopathy (not recorded which). CDR3 amino acids: CASSLKPDPDNTEAFF. In DNA, the CDR3 is TGTGCCAGCAGTTTAAAGCCCGATCCGGACAACACTGAAGCTTTCTTT.